The count of the clone carrying this T cell receptor (beta chain) is one. These data are taken from a study of radiotherapy plus CTLA-4 blockade in lung cancer. Trimming removed 2 bases at V and 2 bases at J, with 13 bases between. In germline, CDR1 is LGHNT, CDR2 FRNRAP. The CDR3 length is 16 residues. TCRdb's table, derived via immunoSEQ multiplex PCR, lists solely in-frame clones and lacks some. The repertoire has roughly 100,000 clones, over 65% of them found once; the top ten carry 2.4%. This sequence joins TRBV12-5 and TRBJ1-3; D might be TRBD1 (6 bases). The clonotype originates from a human donor with non-small cell lung cancer that progressed on radiotherapy plus ipilimumab. Some clones in this sample may be carry-over from other donors' samples. The sample in question was peripheral blood, obtained from a patient treated with radiotherapy plus ipilimumab. CDR3 in amino acids: CASGLTGRGTGNTIYF. The CDR3 bases are TGTGCTAGTGGTTTGACAGGGAGGGGAACTGGAAACACCATATATTTT.